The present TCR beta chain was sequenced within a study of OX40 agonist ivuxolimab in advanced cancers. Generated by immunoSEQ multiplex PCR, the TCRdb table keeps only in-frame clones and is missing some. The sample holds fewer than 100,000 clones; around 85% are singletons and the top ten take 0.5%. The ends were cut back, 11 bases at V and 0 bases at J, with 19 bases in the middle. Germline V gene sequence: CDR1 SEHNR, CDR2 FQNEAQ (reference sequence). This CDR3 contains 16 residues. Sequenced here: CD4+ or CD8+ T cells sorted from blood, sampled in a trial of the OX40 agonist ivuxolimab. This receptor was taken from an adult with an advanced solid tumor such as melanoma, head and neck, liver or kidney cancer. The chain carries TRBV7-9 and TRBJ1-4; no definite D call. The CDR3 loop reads CAVSGGRFATNEKLFF. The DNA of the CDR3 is TGTGCCGTTTCGGGCGGGAGATTTGCAACTAATGAAAAACTGTTTTTT.